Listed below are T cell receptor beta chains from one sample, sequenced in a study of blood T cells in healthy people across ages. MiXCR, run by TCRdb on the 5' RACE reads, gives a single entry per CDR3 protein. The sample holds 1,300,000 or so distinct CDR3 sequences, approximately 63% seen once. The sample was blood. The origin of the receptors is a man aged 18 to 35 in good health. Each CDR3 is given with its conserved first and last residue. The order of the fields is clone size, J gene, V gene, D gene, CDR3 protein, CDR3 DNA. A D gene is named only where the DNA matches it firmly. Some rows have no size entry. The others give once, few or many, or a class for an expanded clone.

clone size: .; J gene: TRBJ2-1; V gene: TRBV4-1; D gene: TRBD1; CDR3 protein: CASSRRAGGDYNEQFF; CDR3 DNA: TGCGCCAGCAGCCGTAGGGCAGGGGGCGATTACAATGAGCAGTTCTTC
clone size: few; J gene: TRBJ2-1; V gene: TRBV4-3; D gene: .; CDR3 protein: CASSFLTGDNEQFF; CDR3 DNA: TGCGCCAGCTCCTTTTTGACAGGCGACAATGAGCAGTTCTTC
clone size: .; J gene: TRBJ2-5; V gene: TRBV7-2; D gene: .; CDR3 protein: CASNTQVGEETQYF; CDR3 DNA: TGTGCCAGCAACACGCAAGTGGGAGAAGAGACCCAGTACTTC
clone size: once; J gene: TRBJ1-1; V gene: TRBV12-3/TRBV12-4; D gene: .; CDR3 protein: CASSLLGAGTEAFF; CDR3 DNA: TGTGCCAGCAGTTTGCTGGGGGCGGGCACTGAAGCTTTCTTT
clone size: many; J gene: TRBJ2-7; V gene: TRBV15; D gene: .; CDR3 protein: CATSRDHPGLPSEQYF; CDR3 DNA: TGTGCCACCAGCAGAGATCATCCGGGACTCCCCTCCGAGCAGTACTTC
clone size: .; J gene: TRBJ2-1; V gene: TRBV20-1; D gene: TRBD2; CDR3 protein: CSAIILAGWSYNEQFF; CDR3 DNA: TGCAGTGCTATCATTTTAGCGGGGTGGTCCTACAATGAGCAGTTCTTC
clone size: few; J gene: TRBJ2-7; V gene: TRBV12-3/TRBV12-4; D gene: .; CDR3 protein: CASRGESYEQYF; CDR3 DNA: TGTGCCAGCAGGGGTGAATCCTACGAGCAGTACTTC
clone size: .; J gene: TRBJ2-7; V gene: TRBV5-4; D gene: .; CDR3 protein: CASSWGSIIYEQYF; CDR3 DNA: TGTGCCAGCAGCTGGGGCTCTATTATTTACGAGCAGTACTTC
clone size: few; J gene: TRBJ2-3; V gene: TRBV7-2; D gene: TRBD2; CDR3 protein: CASSTMTSGGGTDTQYF; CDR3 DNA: TGTGCCAGCAGCACCATGACTAGCGGGGGGGGCACAGATACGCAGTATTTT
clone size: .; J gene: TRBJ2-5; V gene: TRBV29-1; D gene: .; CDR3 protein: CSVEDRGEAYQETQYF; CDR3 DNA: TGCAGCGTTGAAGATCGCGGGGAAGCGTACCAAGAGACCCAGTACTTC
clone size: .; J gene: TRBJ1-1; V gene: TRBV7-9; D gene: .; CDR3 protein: CASSWQGMNTEAFF; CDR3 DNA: TGTGCCAGCAGCTGGCAGGGCATGAACACTGAAGCTTTCTTC
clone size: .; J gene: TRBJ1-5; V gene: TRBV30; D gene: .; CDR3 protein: CAAQGNNQPQHF; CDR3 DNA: TGTGCTGCCCAGGGGAACAATCAGCCCCAGCATTTT
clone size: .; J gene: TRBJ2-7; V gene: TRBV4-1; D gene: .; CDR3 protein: CASSQDGPTYEQYF; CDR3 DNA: TGCGCCAGCAGCCAAGACGGACCAACCTACGAGCAGTACTTC
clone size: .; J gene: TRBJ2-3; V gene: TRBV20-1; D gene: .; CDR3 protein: CSAGDPTDTQYF; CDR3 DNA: TGCAGTGCTGGAGACCCCACAGATACGCAGTATTTT
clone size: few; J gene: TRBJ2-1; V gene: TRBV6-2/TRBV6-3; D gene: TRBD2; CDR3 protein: CASRRTSGGPGDNEQFF; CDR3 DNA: TGTGCCAGCAGGAGAACTAGCGGGGGCCCGGGGGACAATGAGCAGTTCTTC
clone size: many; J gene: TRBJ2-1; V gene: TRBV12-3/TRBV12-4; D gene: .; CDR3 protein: CASSLYEQFF; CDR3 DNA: TGTGCCAGCAGTTTATATGAGCAGTTCTTC
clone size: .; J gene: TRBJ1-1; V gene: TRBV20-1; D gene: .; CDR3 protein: CSASLGGGSEASF; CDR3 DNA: TGCAGTGCTAGTCTGGGCGGGGGGTCTGAAGCTTCCTTT
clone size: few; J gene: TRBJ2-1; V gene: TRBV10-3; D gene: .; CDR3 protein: CAISESFGGEQFF; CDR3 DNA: TGTGCCATCAGTGAGTCTTTCGGGGGTGAGCAGTTCTTC
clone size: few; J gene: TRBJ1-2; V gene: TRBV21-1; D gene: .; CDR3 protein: CASSKKGGGQNYGYTF; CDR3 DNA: TGTGCCAGCAGCAAAAAAGGGGGGGGACAGAACTATGGCTACACCTTC
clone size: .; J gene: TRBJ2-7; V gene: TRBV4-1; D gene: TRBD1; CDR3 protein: CASSQERGQRYEQYF; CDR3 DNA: TGCGCCAGCAGCCAAGAAAGGGGACAGAGGTACGAGCAGTACTTC
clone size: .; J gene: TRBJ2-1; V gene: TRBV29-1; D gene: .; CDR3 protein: CSVDDVGLPYNEQFF; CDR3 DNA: TGCAGCGTTGATGACGTCGGACTCCCCTACAATGAGCAGTTCTTC
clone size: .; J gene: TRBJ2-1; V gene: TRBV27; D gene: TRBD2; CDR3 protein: CASSLLLPGLENYNEQFF; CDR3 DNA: TGTGCCAGCAGTTTACTTCTGCCGGGACTAGAGAATTACAATGAGCAGTTCTTC
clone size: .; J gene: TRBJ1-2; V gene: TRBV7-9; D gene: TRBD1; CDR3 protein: CASSSFREGGAGGYTF; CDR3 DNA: TGTGCCAGCAGCTCCTTTAGAGAAGGGGGCGCAGGTGGCTACACCTTC
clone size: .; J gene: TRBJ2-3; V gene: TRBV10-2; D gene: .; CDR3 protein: CASSERLGQTDTQYF; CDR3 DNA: TGCGCCAGCAGTGAGAGGTTGGGGCAGACAGATACGCAGTATTTT
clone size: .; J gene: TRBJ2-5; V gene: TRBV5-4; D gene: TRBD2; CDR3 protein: CASSLLLAGGQWYF; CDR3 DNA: TGTGCCAGCAGCCTCTTACTAGCGGGGGGCCAATGGTACTTC
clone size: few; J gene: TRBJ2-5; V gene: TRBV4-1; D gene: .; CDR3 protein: CASSQYGRGQTQYF; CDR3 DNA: TGCGCCAGCAGCCAGTATGGAAGGGGACAGACCCAGTACTTC
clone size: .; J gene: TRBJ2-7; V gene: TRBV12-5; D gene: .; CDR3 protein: CASGLNSAYEQYF; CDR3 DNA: TGTGCTAGTGGTTTGAACTCAGCCTACGAGCAGTACTTC
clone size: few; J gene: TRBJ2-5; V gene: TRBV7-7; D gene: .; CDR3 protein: CASSYRLGQAETQYF; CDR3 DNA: TGTGCTAGCAGCTACCGCCTAGGGCAGGCGGAGACCCAGTACTTC
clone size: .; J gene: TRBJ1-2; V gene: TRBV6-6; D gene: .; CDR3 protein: CASSYTGFVYTF; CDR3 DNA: TGTGCCAGCAGTTATACGGGTTTTGTCTACACCTTC
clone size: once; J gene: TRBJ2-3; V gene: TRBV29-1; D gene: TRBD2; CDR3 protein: CSVAHLVAGGTDTQYF; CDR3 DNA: TGCAGCGTTGCGCACCTGGTAGCGGGGGGGACAGATACGCAGTATTTT
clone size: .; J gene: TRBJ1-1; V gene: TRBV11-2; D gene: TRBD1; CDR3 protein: CASSLDQDRPGTYTEAFF; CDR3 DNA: TGTGCCAGCAGCTTAGATCAGGACAGGCCCGGTACGTACACTGAAGCTTTCTTT
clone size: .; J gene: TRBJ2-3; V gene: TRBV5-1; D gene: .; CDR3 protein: CASSLRPRADTQYF; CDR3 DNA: TGCGCCAGCAGCTTACGGCCCCGAGCAGATACGCAGTATTTT
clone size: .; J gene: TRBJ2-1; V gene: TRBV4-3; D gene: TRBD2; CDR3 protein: CASSQDLAGGCEQFF; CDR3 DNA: TGCGCCAGCAGCCAAGACCTAGCGGGGGGGTGTGAGCAGTTCTTC